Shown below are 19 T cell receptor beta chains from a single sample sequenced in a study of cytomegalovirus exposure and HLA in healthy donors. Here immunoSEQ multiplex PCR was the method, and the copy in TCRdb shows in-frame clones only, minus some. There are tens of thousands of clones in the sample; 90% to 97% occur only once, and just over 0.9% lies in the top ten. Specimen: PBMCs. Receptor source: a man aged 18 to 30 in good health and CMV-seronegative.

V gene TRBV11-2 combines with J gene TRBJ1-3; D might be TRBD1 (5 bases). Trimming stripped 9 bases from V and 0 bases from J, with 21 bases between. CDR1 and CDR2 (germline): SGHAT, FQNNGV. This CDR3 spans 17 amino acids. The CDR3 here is CASPRVRQGLSGNTIYF. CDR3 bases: TGTGCCAGTCCACGCGTCCGGCAGGGCCTCTCTGGAAACACCATATATTTT.

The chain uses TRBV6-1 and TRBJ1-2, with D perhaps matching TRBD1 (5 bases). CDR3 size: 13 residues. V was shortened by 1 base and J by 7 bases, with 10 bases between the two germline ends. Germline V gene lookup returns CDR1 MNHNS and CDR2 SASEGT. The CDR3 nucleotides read TGTGCCAGCAGTGAAGTAGACAGAATTGGCTACACCTTC. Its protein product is CASSEVDRIGYTF.

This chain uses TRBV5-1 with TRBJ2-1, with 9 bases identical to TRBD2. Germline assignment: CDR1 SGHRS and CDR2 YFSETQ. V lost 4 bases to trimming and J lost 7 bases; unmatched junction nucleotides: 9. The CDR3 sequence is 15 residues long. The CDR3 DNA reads TGCGCCAGCAGCACCTGGACTAGCGATGCGAATGAGCAGTTCTTC. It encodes CASSTWTSDANEQFF.

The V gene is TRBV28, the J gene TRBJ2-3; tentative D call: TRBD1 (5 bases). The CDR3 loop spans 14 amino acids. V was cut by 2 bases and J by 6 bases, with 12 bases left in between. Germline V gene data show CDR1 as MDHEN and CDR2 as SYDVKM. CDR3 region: CASSLGRAGDTQYF. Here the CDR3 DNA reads TGTGCCAGCAGTTTAGGCAGGGCCGGGGATACGCAGTATTTT.

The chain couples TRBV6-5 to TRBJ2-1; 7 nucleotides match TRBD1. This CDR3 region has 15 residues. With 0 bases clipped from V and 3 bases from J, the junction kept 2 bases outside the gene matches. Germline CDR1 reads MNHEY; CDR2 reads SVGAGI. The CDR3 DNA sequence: TGTGCCAGCAGTTACTCCGGGACAGTCTACAATGAGCAGTTCTTC. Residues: CASSYSGTVYNEQFF.

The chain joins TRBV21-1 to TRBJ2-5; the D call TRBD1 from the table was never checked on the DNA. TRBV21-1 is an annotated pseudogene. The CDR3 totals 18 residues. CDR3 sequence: CASSTKTGTVVDQETQYF. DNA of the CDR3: TGTGCCAGCAGCACCAAAACCGGGACAGTTGTTGACCAAGAGACCCAGTACTTC.

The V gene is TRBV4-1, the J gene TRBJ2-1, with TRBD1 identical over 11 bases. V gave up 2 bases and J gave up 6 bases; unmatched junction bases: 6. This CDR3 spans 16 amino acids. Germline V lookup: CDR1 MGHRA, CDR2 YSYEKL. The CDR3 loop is CASSQITGTGGNEQFF. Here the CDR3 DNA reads TGCGCCAGCAGCCAAATCACCGGGACAGGGGGCAATGAGCAGTTCTTC.

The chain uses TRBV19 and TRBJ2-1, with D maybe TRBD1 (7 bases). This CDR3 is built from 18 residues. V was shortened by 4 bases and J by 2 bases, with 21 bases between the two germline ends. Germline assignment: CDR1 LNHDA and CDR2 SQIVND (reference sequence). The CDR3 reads CASSSQGGHSGPYNEQFF. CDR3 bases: TGTGCCAGTAGTAGTCAGGGGGGACATAGCGGTCCCTACAATGAGCAGTTCTTC.

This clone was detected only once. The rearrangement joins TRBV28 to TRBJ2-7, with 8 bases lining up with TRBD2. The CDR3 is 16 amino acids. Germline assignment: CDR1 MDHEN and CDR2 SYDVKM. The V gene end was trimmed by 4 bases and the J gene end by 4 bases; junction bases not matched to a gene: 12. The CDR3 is CASSSGASGRPYEQYF. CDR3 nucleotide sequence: TGTGCCAGCAGTTCCGGTGCGAGCGGGAGACCTTACGAGCAGTACTTC.

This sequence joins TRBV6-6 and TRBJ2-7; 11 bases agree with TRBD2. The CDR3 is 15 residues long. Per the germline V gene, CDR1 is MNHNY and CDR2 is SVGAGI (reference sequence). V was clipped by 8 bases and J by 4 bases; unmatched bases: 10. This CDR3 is CASSPGGLAVYEQYF. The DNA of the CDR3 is TGTGCCAGCTCTCCGGGGGGACTAGCGGTTTACGAGCAGTACTTC.

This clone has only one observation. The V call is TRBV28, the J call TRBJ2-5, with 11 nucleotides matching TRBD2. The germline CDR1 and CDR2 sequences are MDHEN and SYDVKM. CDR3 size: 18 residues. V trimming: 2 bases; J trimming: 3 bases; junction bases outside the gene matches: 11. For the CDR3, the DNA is TGTGCCAGCAGTTTAATGGGTGTAGCGGGAGGGAAGGAAGAGACCCAGTACTTC. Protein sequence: CASSLMGVAGGKEETQYF.

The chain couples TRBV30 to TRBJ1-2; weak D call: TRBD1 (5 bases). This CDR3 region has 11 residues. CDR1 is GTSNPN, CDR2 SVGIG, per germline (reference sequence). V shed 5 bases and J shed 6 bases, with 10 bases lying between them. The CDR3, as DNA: TGTGCCTGGGGGACTGTAGATGGCTACACCTTC. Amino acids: CAWGTVDGYTF. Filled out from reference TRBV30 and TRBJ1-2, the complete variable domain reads SQTIHQWPATLVQPVGSPLSLECTVEGTSNPNLYWYRQAAGRGLQLLFYSVGIGQISSEVPQNLSASRPQDRQFILSSKKLLLSDSGFYLCAWGTVDGYTFGSGTRLTVV.

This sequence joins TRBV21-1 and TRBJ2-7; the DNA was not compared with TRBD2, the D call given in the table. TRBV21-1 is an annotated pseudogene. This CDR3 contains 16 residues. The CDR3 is CASSSQGLAGVYEQYF. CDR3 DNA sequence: TGTGCCAGCAGCAGCCAGGGACTAGCGGGAGTTTACGAGCAGTACTTC.

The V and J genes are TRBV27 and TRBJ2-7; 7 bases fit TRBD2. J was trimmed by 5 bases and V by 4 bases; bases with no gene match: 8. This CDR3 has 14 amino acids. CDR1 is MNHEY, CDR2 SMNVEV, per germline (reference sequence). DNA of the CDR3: TGTGCCAGCAGTTCTTACCGGGACTATGACGAGCAGTACTTC. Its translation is CASSSYRDYDEQYF.

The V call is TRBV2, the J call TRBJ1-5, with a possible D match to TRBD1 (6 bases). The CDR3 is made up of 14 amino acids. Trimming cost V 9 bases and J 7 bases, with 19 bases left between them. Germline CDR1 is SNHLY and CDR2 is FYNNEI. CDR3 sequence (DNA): TGTGCCAGTTCAAAGGGGGGGAATGGGCAGCCCCAGCATTTT. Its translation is CASSKGGNGQPQHF.

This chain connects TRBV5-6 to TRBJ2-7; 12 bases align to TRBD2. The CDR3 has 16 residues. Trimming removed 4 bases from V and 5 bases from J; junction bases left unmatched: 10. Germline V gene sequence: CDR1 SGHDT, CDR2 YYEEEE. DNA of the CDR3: TGTGCCAGCAGCGACTCCAGACTAGCGGGAGAAGACGAGCAGTACTTC. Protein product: CASSDSRLAGEDEQYF.

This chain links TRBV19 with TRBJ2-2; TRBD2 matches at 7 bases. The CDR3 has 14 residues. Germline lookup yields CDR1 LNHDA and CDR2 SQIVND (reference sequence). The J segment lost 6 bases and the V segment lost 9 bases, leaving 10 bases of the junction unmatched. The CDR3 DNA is TGTGCCAGCAAACTAACTAGCGCAGCCGGGGAGCTGTTTTTT. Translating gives CASKLTSAAGELFF.

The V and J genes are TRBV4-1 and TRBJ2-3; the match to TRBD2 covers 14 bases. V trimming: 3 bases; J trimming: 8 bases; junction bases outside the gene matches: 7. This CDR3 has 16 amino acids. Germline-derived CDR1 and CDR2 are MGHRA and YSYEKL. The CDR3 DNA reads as TGCGCCAGCAGCCAGCCGACTAGCGGGAGGGGTGGTACGCAGTATTTT. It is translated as CASSQPTSGRGGTQYF.

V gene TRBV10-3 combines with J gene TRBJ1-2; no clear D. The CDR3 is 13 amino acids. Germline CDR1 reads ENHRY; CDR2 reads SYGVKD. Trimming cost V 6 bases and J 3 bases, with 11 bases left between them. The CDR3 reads CAIRAVADYGYTF. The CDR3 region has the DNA TGTGCCATCAGAGCGGTGGCGGACTATGGCTACACCTTC.